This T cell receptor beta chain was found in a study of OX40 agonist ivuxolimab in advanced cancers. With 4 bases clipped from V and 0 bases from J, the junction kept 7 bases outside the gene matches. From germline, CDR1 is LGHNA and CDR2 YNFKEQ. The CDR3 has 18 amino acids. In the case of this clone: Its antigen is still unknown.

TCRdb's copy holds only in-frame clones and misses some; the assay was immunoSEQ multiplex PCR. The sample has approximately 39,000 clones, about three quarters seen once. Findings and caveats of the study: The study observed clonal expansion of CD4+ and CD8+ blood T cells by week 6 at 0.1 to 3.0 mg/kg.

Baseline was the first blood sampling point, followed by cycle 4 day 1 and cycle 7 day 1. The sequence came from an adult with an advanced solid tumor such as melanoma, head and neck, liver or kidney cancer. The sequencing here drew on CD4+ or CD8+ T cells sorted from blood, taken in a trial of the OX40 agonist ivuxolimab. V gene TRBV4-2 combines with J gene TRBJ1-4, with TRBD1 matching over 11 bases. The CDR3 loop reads CASSLATGQGATNEKLFF. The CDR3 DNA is TGTGCCAGCAGCCTAGCCACGGGACAGGGGGCAACTAATGAAAAACTGTTTTTT.